Shown below are 2 T cell receptor beta chains from a single sample sequenced in a study of identical twins' blood T cells. MiXCR was run by TCRdb on the 5' RACE reads, yielding one entry per CDR3 protein. The table includes hundreds of thousands of distinct CDR3 sequences, roughly 31% detected once. The sample was PBMCs. These receptors originate from a woman aged 18 to 55 in good health.

The V call is TRBV12-3 or TRBV12-4, the J call TRBJ2-3; tentatively, D is TRBD2 (5 bases). V was pared by 2 bases and J by 7 bases, with 13 bases between. CDR3 length: 14 residues. CDR3 sequence reads: CASSLRRSDNTQYF. As DNA, the CDR3 is TGTGCCAGCAGTTTACGGAGGAGCGACAATACGCAGTATTTT.

There are a few counts of this clonotype. The chain uses TRBV28 and TRBJ2-1; D possibly corresponds to TRBD2 (7 bases). This CDR3 spans 15 amino acids. Germline lookup yields CDR1 MDHEN and CDR2 SYDVKM. Trimming removed 3 bases from V and 3 bases from J, with 12 bases in between. The CDR3 bases are TGTGCCAGCAGTTTGAGGGGGGGAATCTACAATGAGCAGTTCTTC. Its protein product is CASSLRGGIYNEQFF.